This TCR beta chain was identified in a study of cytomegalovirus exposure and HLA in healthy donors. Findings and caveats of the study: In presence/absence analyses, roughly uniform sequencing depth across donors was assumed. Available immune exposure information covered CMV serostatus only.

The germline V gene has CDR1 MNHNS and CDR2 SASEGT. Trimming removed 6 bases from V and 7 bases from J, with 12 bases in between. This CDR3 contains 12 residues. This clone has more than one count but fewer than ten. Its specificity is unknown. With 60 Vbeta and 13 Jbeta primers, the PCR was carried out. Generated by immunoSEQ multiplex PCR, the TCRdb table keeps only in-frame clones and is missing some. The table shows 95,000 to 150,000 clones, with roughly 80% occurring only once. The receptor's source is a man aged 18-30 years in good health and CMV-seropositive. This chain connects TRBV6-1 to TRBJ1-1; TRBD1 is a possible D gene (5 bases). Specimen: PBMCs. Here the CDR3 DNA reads TGTGCCAGCAGCCACGGGGGGGGTGAAGCTTTCTTT. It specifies CASSHGGGEAFF.